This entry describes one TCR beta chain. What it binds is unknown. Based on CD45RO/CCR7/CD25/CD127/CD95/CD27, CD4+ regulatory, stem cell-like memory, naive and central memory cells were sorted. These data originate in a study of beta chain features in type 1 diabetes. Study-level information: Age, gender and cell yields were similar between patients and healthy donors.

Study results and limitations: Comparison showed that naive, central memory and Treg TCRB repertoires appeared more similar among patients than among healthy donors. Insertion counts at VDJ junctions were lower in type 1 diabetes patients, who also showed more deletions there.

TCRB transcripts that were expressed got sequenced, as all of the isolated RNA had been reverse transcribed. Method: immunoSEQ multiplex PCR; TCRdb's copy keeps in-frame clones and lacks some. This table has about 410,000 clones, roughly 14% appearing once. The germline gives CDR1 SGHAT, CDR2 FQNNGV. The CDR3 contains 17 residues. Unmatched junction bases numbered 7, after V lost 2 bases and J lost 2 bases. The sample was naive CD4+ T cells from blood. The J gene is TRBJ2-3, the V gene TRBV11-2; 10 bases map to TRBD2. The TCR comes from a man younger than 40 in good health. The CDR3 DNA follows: TGTGCCAGCAGCTTACACAGCGGGGGGGTGGACACAGATACGCAGTATTTT. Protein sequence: CASSLHSGGVDTDTQYF.